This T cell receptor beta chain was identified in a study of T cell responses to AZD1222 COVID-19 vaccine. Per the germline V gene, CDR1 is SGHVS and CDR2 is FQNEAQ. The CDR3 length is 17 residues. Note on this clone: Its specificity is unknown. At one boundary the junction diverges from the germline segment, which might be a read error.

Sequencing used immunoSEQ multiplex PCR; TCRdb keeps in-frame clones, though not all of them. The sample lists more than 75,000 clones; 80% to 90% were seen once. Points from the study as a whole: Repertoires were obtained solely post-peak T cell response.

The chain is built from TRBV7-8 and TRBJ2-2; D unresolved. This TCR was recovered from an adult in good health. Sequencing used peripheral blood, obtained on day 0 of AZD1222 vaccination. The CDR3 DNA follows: TGTGCCAGCAGTTTAGACCCGAGTGGAGAGAACACCGGGGAGCTGTTTTTT. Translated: CASSLDPSGENTGELFF.